Listed below are T cell receptor beta chains from one sample, sequenced in a study of blood T cell repertoires in COVID-19. Some clones are missing from TCRdb's copy, which holds only in-frame ones; the method was immunoSEQ multiplex PCR. The sample lists approximately 170,000 clones; approximately 82% were seen once. The sequenced sample was peripheral blood. These receptors came from a woman aged 80 or over with active or convalescent COVID-19. CDR3s include the opening cysteine and the closing phenylalanine or tryptophan. The D gene is left open where the match is weak. Not all rows give a size; the values are once, few, many and, for expanded clones, a class.

v_call	clone_size	d_call	j_call	cdr3_nt	cdr3_aa
TRBV28	-	-	TRBJ2-1	TGTGCCAGCACCAGGGGTGGAGGTGATGAGCAGTTCTTC	CASTRGGGDEQFF
TRBV30	-	TRBD2	TRBJ2-1	TGTGCCTGGAGTGTAGGCCAGCGGGGGAATGAGCAGTTCTTC	CAWSVGQRGNEQFF
TRBV15	-	-	TRBJ1-1	TGTGCCACCAGCAAGGGGGTGAACACTGAAGCTTTCTTT	CATSKGVNTEAFF
TRBV27	-	-	TRBJ1-5	TGTGCCAGCAGTTCCAGGGGTAGCAATCAGCCCCAGCATTTT	CASSSRGSNQPQHF
TRBV6-4	-	-	TRBJ1-3	TGTGCCAGCAGTGAGGAGACAGGACCTGGAAACACCATATATTTT	CASSEETGPGNTIYF
TRBV2	-	TRBD1	TRBJ2-1	TGTGCCAGCAGTGAAGCAGGGGGCTCCGGTGGCAAGCAGTTCTTC	CASSEAGGSGGKQFF
TRBV2	-	-	TRBJ2-1	TGTGCCAGGGGGGAAGGACGGGACTGGGATGAGCAGTTCTTC	CARGEGRDWDEQFF
TRBV10-3	-	-	TRBJ1-4	TGTGCCATCAGTGACCCTACTCAGGCAGCTAATGAAAAACTGTTTTTT	CAISDPTQAANEKLFF
TRBV6-6	-	-	TRBJ2-7	TGTGCCAGCAGCCCAGGGGTCCCCTACGAGCAGTACTTC	CASSPGVPYEQYF
TRBV6-2/TRBV6-3	-	TRBD2	TRBJ2-1	TGTGCCAGCAGCCAGCGGGAGGGCTCCTACAATGAGCAGTTCTTC	CASSQREGSYNEQFF
TRBV7-2	-	TRBD2	TRBJ2-3	TGTGCCAGCAGCCTCTGGGAGGGGATAGCGGATTACACAGATACGCAGTATTTT	CASSLWEGIADYTDTQYF
TRBV2	-	TRBD2	TRBJ2-1	TGTGCCAGCAGTGAGGAGGGGCTAGCGGGAGGCTCCTACAATGAGCAGTTCTTC	CASSEEGLAGGSYNEQFF
TRBV20-1	-	TRBD1	TRBJ1-1	TGCAGTGCCAACAGGGGGCTATCGGCTTTCTTT	CSANRGLSAFF
TRBV19	-	TRBD2	TRBJ2-7	TGTGCCAGTAGTATCCGGACTAGCGGTTCCTACGAGCAGTACTTC	CASSIRTSGSYEQYF
TRBV5-1	-	-	TRBJ2-1	TGCGCCAGCAGCTTGGTACTAGATCTCAATGAGCAGTTCTTC	CASSLVLDLNEQFF
TRBV27	-	TRBD2	TRBJ2-5	TGTGCCAGCAGCAGACTAGCGGGCAAACAAGAGACCCAGTACTTC	CASSRLAGKQETQYF
TRBV5-1	-	TRBD2	TRBJ2-1	TGCGCCAGCATTGCAGGTAGCGGGACCGGGTACAATGAGCAGTTCTTC	CASIAGSGTGYNEQFF
TRBV5-1	once	TRBD1	TRBJ2-2	TGCGCCAGCAGCTTGGAGCCGCAGGGACAGGGTTCCGTAAACACCGGGGAGCTGTTTTTT	CASSLEPQGQGSVNTGELFF
TRBV7-9	-	-	TRBJ1-2	TGTGCCAGCAGCTCCGTAGGCAGGGGCCTTGGCTACACCTTC	CASSSVGRGLGYTF
TRBV7-8	-	TRBD2	TRBJ2-2	TGTGCCAGCAGCTTAATGGGACTAACCACCGGGGAGCTGTTTTTT	CASSLMGLTTGELFF
TRBV7-9	-	-	TRBJ1-2	TGTGCCAGCAGCTTAGTCGGGCCAGGGGACTACACCTTC	CASSLVGPGDYTF
TRBV28	-	TRBD1	TRBJ1-1	TGTGCCAGCACCTGGGACAGGAACACTGAAGCTTTCTTT	CASTWDRNTEAFF
TRBV4-2	-	TRBD2	TRBJ2-5	TGTGCCAGCAGCCTATTTCCGGGAGGGGGAGAGACCCAGTACTTC	CASSLFPGGGETQYF
TRBV9	-	-	TRBJ1-1	TGTGCCAGCAGCGTAGAACCAGCGACTGAAGCTTTCTTT	CASSVEPATEAFF
TRBV12-3/TRBV12-4	-	-	TRBJ1-5	TGTGCCAGCAGGTTAGGGGAGATTCAGCCCCAGCATTTT	CASRLGEIQPQHF
TRBV5-1	-	-	TRBJ2-3	TGCGCCAGCGGACTACGAGATACGCAGTATTTT	CASGLRDTQYF
TRBV9	few	TRBD1	TRBJ2-5	TGTGCCAGCAGCCGCACCGGGACAGGGGGCGTGGAGACCCAGTACTTC	CASSRTGTGGVETQYF
TRBV19	-	TRBD2	TRBJ2-7	TGTGCCAGTAGTACCCCTGACCCGGGAGGGGAGCAGTACTTC	CASSTPDPGGEQYF
TRBV5-5	once	-	TRBJ2-1	TGTGCCAGCAGCTTGGACACAGGCGATTATGAGCAGTTCTTC	CASSLDTGDYEQFF
TRBV18	once	-	TRBJ2-3	TGTGCCAGCTCACCTCCGGGACTTAGCACAGATACGCAGTATTTT	CASSPPGLSTDTQYF
TRBV2	once	-	TRBJ2-1	TGTGCCAGCAGTGAGAACTACGATTTTGAGCAGTTCTTC	CASSENYDFEQFF
TRBV15	-	-	TRBJ2-2	TGTGCCACCGGGGGGAGGGACAGGAGGCTGACCGGGGAGCTGTTTTTT	CATGGRDRRLTGELFF
TRBV5-1	-	-	TRBJ2-1	TGCGCCAGCAGCGCCGGGGGGCTCTCCTACAATGAGCAGTTCTTC	CASSAGGLSYNEQFF
TRBV5-1	-	-	TRBJ2-2	TGCGCCAGCAGCCTGTTGAACACCGGGGAGCTGTTTTTT	CASSLLNTGELFF
TRBV30	-	TRBD2	TRBJ2-1	TGTGCCTGGTCCCTGGCGGGAGGAAGACATGAGCAGTTCTTC	CAWSLAGGRHEQFF
TRBV4-1	-	TRBD2	TRBJ2-3	TGCGCCAGCACTCCTGGACTAGCGGGAGCCCCAGATACGCAGTATTTT	CASTPGLAGAPDTQYF
TRBV11-2	-	TRBD1	TRBJ2-1	TGTGCCAGCAGCTTGGACAGGGGTTCCTACAATGAGCAGTTCTTC	CASSLDRGSYNEQFF
TRBV6-6	-	TRBD2	TRBJ2-7	TGTGCCAGCCGAACCCAACTAGCGGGAGTTAGCGAGCAGTACTTC	CASRTQLAGVSEQYF
TRBV2	-	-	TRBJ2-5	TGTGCCAGCAGTGAATGGACAAACCAAGAGACCCAGTACTTC	CASSEWTNQETQYF
TRBV2	-	-	TRBJ1-5	TGTGCCAGCAGTGGGGGGGATCGGGTTCAGCCCCAGCATTTT	CASSGGDRVQPQHF
TRBV7-9	-	-	TRBJ1-3	TGTGCCAGCAGCTTTACTTCTGGAAACACCATATATTTT	CASSFTSGNTIYF
TRBV2	-	TRBD1	TRBJ1-1	TGTGCCAGCAGTAGACAGGGAGTTAGGATGAACACTGAAGCTTTCTTT	CASSRQGVRMNTEAFF
TRBV28	-	-	TRBJ1-6	TGTGCCAGCAGTTTTTACCCAGACTCCTATAATTCACCCCTCCACTTT	CASSFYPDSYNSPLHF
TRBV7-6	-	TRBD2	TRBJ2-3	TGTGCCAGCAGCTCCTTGGGGGGACTAGCGGGAGCAGATACGCAGTATTTT	CASSSLGGLAGADTQYF